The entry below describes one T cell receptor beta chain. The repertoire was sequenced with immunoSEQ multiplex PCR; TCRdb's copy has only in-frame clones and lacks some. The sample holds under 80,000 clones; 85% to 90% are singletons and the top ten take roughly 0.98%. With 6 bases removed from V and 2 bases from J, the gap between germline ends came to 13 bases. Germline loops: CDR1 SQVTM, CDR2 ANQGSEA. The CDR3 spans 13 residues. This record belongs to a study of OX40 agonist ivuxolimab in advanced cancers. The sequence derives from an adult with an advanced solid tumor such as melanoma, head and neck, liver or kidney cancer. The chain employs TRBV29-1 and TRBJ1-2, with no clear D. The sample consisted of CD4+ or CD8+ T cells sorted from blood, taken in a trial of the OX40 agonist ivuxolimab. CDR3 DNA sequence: TGCAGCGTCCCAGAAGATTTAAACTATGGCTACACCTTC. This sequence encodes CSVPEDLNYGYTF.